This T cell receptor beta chain was recovered during a study of PD-1 blockade in mismatch repair-deficient tumors. Study-wide results and caveats: Tumor-resident clones, often absent from pretreatment blood, expanded after pembrolizumab and then contracted.

Some clones are missing from TCRdb's copy, which holds only in-frame ones; the method was immunoSEQ multiplex PCR. The table has some 45,000 clones, around 77% seen once. All patients were mismatch repair deficient, assessed by either PCR or immunohistochemistry. Three pembrolizumab responders had their TCRs sequenced. V was shortened by 6 bases and J by 0 bases, with 15 bases between the two germline ends. Per germline, CDR1 MNHNY and CDR2 SVGAGI (reference sequence). The CDR3 length is 15 residues. As concerns this clone: Its antigen is not known.

This TCR was sampled from an adult with mismatch repair-deficient cancer. The source material was PBMCs, sampled before pembrolizumab treatment. J is TRBJ2-7 and V is TRBV6-6; D not resolved. The CDR3, as DNA: TGTGCCAGCAGCCCGGCCCACCCCAGCTCCTACGAGCAGTACTTC. This translates into CASSPAHPSSYEQYF.